The next 22 T cell receptor beta chains were all read from a single sample in a study of OX40 agonist ivuxolimab in advanced cancers. Profiling relied on immunoSEQ multiplex PCR, and the TCRdb table lists in-frame clones only, not all of them. The sample lists 53,000 or so clones; 75% to 80% were seen once. This material consisted of CD4+ or CD8+ T cells sorted from blood, taken in a trial of the OX40 agonist ivuxolimab. The receptors were sampled from an adult with an advanced solid tumor such as melanoma, head and neck, liver or kidney cancer.

CDR3 in amino acids: CASRTGGSTEAFF. The CDR3, as DNA: TGTGCCAGCAGGACAGGGGGTTCGACTGAAGCTTTCTTT. The gene calls are TRBV7-6 and TRBJ1-1; the match to TRBD1 covers 9 bases. This CDR3 contains 13 residues. CDR1 is SGHVS and CDR2 is FNYEAQ in the germline V gene. J lost 5 bases, V lost 6 bases, and 4 bases had no gene match.

This clone was found a few times. The gene calls are TRBV6-6 and TRBJ1-2; 9 positions agree with TRBD1. Germline values: CDR1 MNHNY, CDR2 SVGAGI (reference sequence). The CDR3 is made up of 12 amino acids. V gave up 6 bases and J gave up 7 bases; unmatched junction bases: 3. The CDR3: CASRTGGSGYTF. CDR3 DNA sequence: TGTGCCAGCAGGACAGGGGGATCTGGCTACACCTTC.

The sample holds a few counts of this clone. The rearrangement joins TRBV7-3 to TRBJ1-2; a possible D gene is TRBD1 (5 bases). The germline V gene encodes CDR1 SGHTA and CDR2 FQGTGA. V lost 5 bases to trimming and J lost 4 bases, with 14 bases between them. The CDR3 is 14 residues long. The chain's CDR3 is CASSPLPGPYGYTF. The CDR3 region has the DNA TGTGCCAGCAGCCCTCTTCCGGGGCCCTATGGCTACACCTTC.

Only a few counts were recorded for this clone. The chain couples TRBV28 to TRBJ2-1; the D is unclear. The CDR3 spans 14 residues. The germline gives CDR1 MDHEN, CDR2 SYDVKM. V was cut by 7 bases and J by 0 bases, with 10 bases left in between. CDR3 amino acids: CASNLPSSYNEQFF. The CDR3 DNA follows: TGTGCCAGCAACCTACCTAGCTCCTACAATGAGCAGTTCTTC. Full variable domain (remainder filled in from reference TRBV28 and TRBJ2-1): DVKVTQSSRYLVKRTGEKVFLECVQDMDHENMFWYRQDPGLGLRLIYFSYDVKMKEKGDIPEGYSVSREKKERFSLILESASTNQTSMYLCASNLPSSYNEQFFGPGTRLTVL.

The count of this clone is one. The chain couples TRBV5-1 to TRBJ2-1; 10 nucleotides line up with TRBD1. CDR3 length: 15 residues. J was trimmed by 8 bases and V by 3 bases; bases with no gene match: 8. Germline CDR1 reads SGHRS; CDR2 reads YFSETQ. The CDR3 loop is CASSSGTGVGYEQFF. The CDR3 bases are TGCGCCAGCAGCTCCGGGACAGGGGTAGGTTATGAGCAGTTCTTC. The full variable domain, its missing parts supplied by reference TRBV5-1 and TRBJ2-1, is KAGVTQTPRYLIKTRGQQVTLSCSPISGHRSVSWYQQTPGQGLQFLFEYFSETQRNKGNFPGRFSGRQFSNSRSEMNVSTLELGDSALYLCASSSGTGVGYEQFFGPGTRLTVL.

V and J are TRBV2 and TRBJ1-4; tentative D call: TRBD1 (5 bases). Germline V CDR1 and CDR2: SNHLY, FYNNEI. The CDR3 loop spans 13 amino acids. V was cut by 6 bases and J by 2 bases, with 7 bases left in between. CDR3 region: CASRGDTNEKLFF. CDR3 nucleotides: TGTGCCAGCAGGGGGGACACTAATGAAAAACTGTTTTTT.

The chain has TRBV25-1 and TRBJ2-2, with 10 bases that match TRBD1. Losses at the gene ends were 6 bases for V and 6 bases for J; bases not matched to a gene: 1. Germline V lookup: CDR1 MGHDK, CDR2 SYGVNS. The CDR3 totals 13 residues. CDR3 amino acids: CASRDRGAGELFF. CDR3 DNA: TGTGCCAGCAGGGACAGGGGGGCCGGGGAGCTGTTTTTT.

This clone was seen once. The chain employs TRBV11-2 and TRBJ2-7; TRBD1 aligns across 10 bases. The CDR3 loop spans 16 amino acids. From germline, CDR1 is SGHAT and CDR2 FQNNGV. Germline trimming cut 4 bases from V and 1 base from J; bases unmatched to any gene: 7. The chain's CDR3 is CASSSYDRGLSYEQYF. CDR3 in DNA: TGTGCCAGCAGCTCCTACGACAGGGGGCTTTCCTACGAGCAGTACTTC.

This clone was counted a few times. The chain carries TRBV28 and TRBJ1-2, with 12 nucleotides matching TRBD1. The CDR3 extends over 13 amino acids. The V gene's germline CDR1 is MDHEN and CDR2 SYDVKM. V was pared by 11 bases and J by 8 bases, with 9 bases of the junction left unmatched. CDR3 in DNA: TGTGCCGTAAAGGGACAGGGGGCGCGGGGCTACACCTTC. Translation: CAVKGQGARGYTF.

The V and J genes are TRBV27 and TRBJ2-4; 8 positions agree with TRBD2. This CDR3 is built from 17 residues. With 3 bases clipped from V and 0 bases from J, the junction kept 7 bases outside the gene matches. Germline V gene data show CDR1 as MNHEY and CDR2 as SMNVEV (reference sequence). In DNA, the CDR3 is TGTGCCAGCAGTTTCCGGGGGGGGCGGGGAGCCAAAAACATTCAGTACTTC. Protein sequence: CASSFRGGRGAKNIQYF.

V gene TRBV5-1 combines with J gene TRBJ2-7; D is possibly TRBD2 (6 bases). The CDR3 totals 16 residues. Germline-derived CDR1 and CDR2 are SGHRS and YFSETQ. Deletions cut 5 bases from V and 3 bases from J, with 21 bases between. The CDR3 DNA reads as TGCGCCAGCAGACTACTAGCCTCGGGACCCATCTACGAGCAGTACTTC. Amino acid sequence: CASRLLASGPIYEQYF.

This sequence joins TRBV2 and TRBJ1-1, with D possibly TRBD1 on 6 matching bases. The CDR3 spans 13 residues. Germline CDR1 is SNHLY and CDR2 is FYNNEI. V lost 2 bases and J 8 bases, leaving 12 bases between the germline ends. The CDR3 is CASSEQGLGEAFF. The CDR3 coding sequence is TGTGCCAGCAGTGAACAGGGGCTTGGAGAAGCTTTCTTT.

This sequence joins TRBV18 and TRBJ1-2; D is uncertain. The CDR3 is made up of 15 amino acids. CDR1 is KGHSH, CDR2 LQKENI, per germline. Trimming removed 0 bases at V and 0 bases at J, with 8 bases between. CDR3 bases: TGTGCCAGCTCACCACCGTCGGGATCTAACTATGGCTACACCTTC. Translating gives CASSPPSGSNYGYTF. Filled out from reference TRBV18 and TRBJ1-2, the complete variable domain reads NAGVMQNPRHLVRRRGQEARLRCSPMKGHSHVYWYRQLPEEGLKFMVYLQKENIIDESGMPKERFSAEFPKEGPSILRIQQVVRGDSAAYFCASSPPSGSNYGYTFGSGTRLTVV.

The V and J genes are TRBV28 and TRBJ2-7; tentative D call: TRBD1 (6 bases). V gave up 3 bases and J gave up 2 bases, with 14 bases separating them. This CDR3 comprises 15 residues. Germline V gene sequence: CDR1 MDHEN, CDR2 SYDVKM. In DNA, the CDR3 is TGTGCCAGCAGTTTTACGGCAGGGGCCCCCTACGAGCAGTACTTC. Its translation is CASSFTAGAPYEQYF.

The chain combines TRBV5-6 with TRBJ2-1, with D perhaps TRBD1 (5 bases). Germline V gene lookup returns CDR1 SGHDT and CDR2 YYEEEE. This CDR3 contains 17 residues. V was trimmed by 1 base and J by 10 bases, leaving 24 bases between them. The CDR3 nucleotides read TGTGCCAGCAGCTTGTATGTCTGGGGCGGCCAATGGGAAGAGCAGTTCTTC. Translating gives CASSLYVWGGQWEEQFF.

This sequence joins TRBV9 and TRBJ1-2; tentatively, D is TRBD1 (6 bases). Trimming cost V 5 bases and J 3 bases, with 20 bases left between them. The length of the CDR3 is 16 residues. Per germline, CDR1 SGDLS and CDR2 YYNGEE. CDR3: CASSSMGGGRDYGYTF. The DNA of the CDR3 is TGTGCCAGCAGTTCGATGGGGGGCGGCCGCGACTATGGCTACACCTTC.

This sequence joins TRBV4-1 and TRBJ1-4; no firm D call. In germline, CDR1 is MGHRA, CDR2 YSYEKL. V dropped 0 bases and J dropped 7 bases, with 15 bases sitting between them. The CDR3 runs 16 residues. The CDR3 DNA is TGCGCCAGCAGCCAAGATAAGGATCGGGGTTTTGAAAAACTGTTTTTT. Residues: CASSQDKDRGFEKLFF.

The chain employs TRBV27 and TRBJ2-5, with unresolved D. The J call may be mistaken, given a closer DNA end match to TRBJ2-7. The germline V gene encodes CDR1 MNHEY and CDR2 SMNVEV (reference sequence). CDR3 length: 14 amino acids. CDR3 region: CASSLTHGSYEQYF. In DNA form, the CDR3 reads TGTGCCAGCAGTTTAACACACGGGTCCTACGAGCAGTACTTC.

The chain combines TRBV19 with TRBJ2-1; 10 positions match TRBD2. V trimming: 6 bases; J trimming: 4 bases; junction bases outside the gene matches: 9. Germline loops: CDR1 LNHDA, CDR2 SQIVND (reference sequence). This CDR3 contains 16 residues. CDR3 nucleotides: TGTGCCAGTAGCGACGGGACTAGCGCATCATACAATGAGCAGTTCTTC. Its protein is CASSDGTSASYNEQFF.

This clone was found once. The rearrangement uses TRBV20-1 and TRBJ1-2; D may be TRBD1 (6 bases). Per germline, CDR1 DFQATT and CDR2 SNEGSKA (reference sequence). The CDR3 consists of 9 residues. This chain's CDR3 is CRRGDTYTF. For the CDR3, the DNA is TGCAGGCGAGGGGACACCTACACCTTC.

This clone turned up a few times. The chain employs TRBV5-4 and TRBJ1-3; D is uncertain. Trimming pared 5 bases from V and 0 bases from J, leaving 12 bases between. CDR1 is SGHNT and CDR2 is YYREEE in the germline V gene (reference sequence). This CDR3 is 15 amino acids long. CDR3 nucleotides: TGTGCCAGCAGACCCGGGAGGGCCTCTGGAAACACCATATATTTT. This gives the protein CASRPGRASGNTIYF.

V gene TRBV6-5 combines with J gene TRBJ2-3; D is undetermined. The CDR3 has 11 residues. Trimming removed 6 bases from V and 6 bases from J, with 7 bases in between. The germline gives CDR1 MNHEY, CDR2 SVGAGI. CDR3 residues: CASRRRDTQYF. The DNA of the CDR3 is TGTGCCAGCAGGAGGCGGGATACGCAGTATTTT.